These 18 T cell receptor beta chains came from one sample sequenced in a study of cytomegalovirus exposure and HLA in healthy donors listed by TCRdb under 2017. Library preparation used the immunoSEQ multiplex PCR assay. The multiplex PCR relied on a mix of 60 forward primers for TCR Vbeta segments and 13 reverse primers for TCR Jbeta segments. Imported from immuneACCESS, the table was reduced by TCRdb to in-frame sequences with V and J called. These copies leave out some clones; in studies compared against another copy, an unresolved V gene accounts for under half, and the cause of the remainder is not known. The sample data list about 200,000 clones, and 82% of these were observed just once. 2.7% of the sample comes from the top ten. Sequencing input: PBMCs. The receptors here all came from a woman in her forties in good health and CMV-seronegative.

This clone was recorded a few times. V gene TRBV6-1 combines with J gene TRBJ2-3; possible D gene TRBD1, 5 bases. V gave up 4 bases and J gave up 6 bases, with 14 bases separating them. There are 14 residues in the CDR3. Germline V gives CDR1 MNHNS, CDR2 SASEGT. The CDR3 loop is CASSGQDNSDTQYF. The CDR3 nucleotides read TGTGCCAGCAGTGGGCAGGACAACTCGGATACGCAGTATTTT.

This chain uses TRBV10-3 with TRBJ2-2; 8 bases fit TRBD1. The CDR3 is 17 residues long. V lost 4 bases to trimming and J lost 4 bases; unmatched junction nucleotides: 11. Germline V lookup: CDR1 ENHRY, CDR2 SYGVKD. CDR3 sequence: CAISGGLGQGGTGELFF. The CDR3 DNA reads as TGTGCCATCAGTGGGGGGTTAGGACAGGGCGGCACCGGGGAGCTGTTTTTT.

The CDR3 DNA is TGTGCCAGCAGCACTTTAGATTACCGGGGTACGCAGTATTTT. Translating it yields CASSTLDYRGTQYF. The chain has TRBV9 and TRBJ2-3; TRBD2 might be the D (5 bases). Trimming removed 4 bases from V and 8 bases from J, with 17 bases in between. This CDR3 comprises 14 residues. The germline gives CDR1 SGDLS, CDR2 YYNGEE.

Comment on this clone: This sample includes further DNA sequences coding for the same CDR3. The CDR3 loop reads CASSLQGNYGYTF. CDR3 DNA sequence: TGTGCCAGCAGTTTACAGGGGAACTATGGCTACACCTTC. The J gene is TRBJ1-2, the V gene TRBV27; the D gene is possibly TRBD1 (6 bases). The V end lost 2 bases, the J end lost 2 bases, and 6 bases lay between the germline ends. The CDR3 length is 13 residues. Germline-derived CDR1 and CDR2 are MNHEY and SMNVEV (reference sequence).

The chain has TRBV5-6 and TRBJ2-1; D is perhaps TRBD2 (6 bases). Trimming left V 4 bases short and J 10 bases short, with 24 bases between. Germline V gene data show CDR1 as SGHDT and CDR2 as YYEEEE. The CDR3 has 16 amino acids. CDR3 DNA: TGTGCCAGCAGCCTAGTTCGACTAGGGTTTAACATGGAGCAGTTCTTC. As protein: CASSLVRLGFNMEQFF.

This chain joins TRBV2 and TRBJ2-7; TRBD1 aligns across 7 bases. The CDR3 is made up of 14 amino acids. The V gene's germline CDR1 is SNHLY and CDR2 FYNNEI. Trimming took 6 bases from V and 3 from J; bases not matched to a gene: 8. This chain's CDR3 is CASRGRQGNYEQYF. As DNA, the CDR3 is TGTGCCAGCAGGGGCCGACAGGGTAACTACGAGCAGTACTTC.

The CDR3 DNA is TGTGCCAGCAGCCCTAGCGCTCGTTGGGGATATCAGCCCCAGCATTTT. Its translation: CASSPSARWGYQPQHF. The chain links TRBV7-8 to TRBJ1-5; D is unclear. This CDR3 spans 16 amino acids. Trimming cost V 5 bases and J 5 bases, with 19 bases left between them. Germline assignment: CDR1 SGHVS and CDR2 FQNEAQ.

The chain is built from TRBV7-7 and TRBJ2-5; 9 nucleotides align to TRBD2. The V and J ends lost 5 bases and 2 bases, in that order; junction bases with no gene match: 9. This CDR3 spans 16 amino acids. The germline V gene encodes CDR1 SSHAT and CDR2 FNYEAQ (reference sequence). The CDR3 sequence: CASSRAGTSPQETQYF. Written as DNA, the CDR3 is TGTGCCAGCAGCAGAGCCGGGACTAGCCCTCAAGAGACCCAGTACTTC.

The CDR3 is CAGTSGINSYNEQFF. Written as DNA, the CDR3 is TGTGCCGGTACTAGCGGGATCAACTCCTACAATGAGCAGTTCTTC. This chain links TRBV6-1 with TRBJ2-1; 10 bases fit TRBD2. Per germline, CDR1 MNHNS and CDR2 SASEGT. The CDR3 totals 15 residues. Trimming at V came to 11 bases and at J to 0 bases, leaving 7 bases not matched to a gene.

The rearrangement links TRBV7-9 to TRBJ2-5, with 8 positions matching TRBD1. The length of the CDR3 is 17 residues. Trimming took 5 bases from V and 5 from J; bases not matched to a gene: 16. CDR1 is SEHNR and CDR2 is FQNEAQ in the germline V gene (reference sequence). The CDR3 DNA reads TGTGCCAGCAGCCCGACCTTGGACAGGGCGATGGGCGAGACCCAGTACTTC. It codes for CASSPTLDRAMGETQYF.

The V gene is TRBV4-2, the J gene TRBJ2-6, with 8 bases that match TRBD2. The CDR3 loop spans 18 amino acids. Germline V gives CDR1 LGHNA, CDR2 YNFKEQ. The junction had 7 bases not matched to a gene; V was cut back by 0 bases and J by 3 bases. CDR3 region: CASSQDSLAVFGANVLTF. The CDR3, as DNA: TGTGCCAGCAGCCAAGATTCACTAGCGGTCTTTGGGGCCAACGTCCTGACTTTC.

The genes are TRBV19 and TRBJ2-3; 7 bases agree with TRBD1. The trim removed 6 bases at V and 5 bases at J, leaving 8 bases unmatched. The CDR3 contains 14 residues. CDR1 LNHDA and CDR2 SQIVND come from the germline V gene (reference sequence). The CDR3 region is CASSYRQGGDTQYF. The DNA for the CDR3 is TGTGCCAGTAGCTATCGACAGGGTGGAGATACGCAGTATTTT.

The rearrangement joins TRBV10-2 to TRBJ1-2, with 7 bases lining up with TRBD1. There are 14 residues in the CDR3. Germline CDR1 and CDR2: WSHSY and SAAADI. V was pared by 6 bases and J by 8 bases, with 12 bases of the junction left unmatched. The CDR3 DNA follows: TGCGCCAGCAGCTTCGAGACAGGGATAAGCGGCTACACCTTC. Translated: CASSFETGISGYTF.

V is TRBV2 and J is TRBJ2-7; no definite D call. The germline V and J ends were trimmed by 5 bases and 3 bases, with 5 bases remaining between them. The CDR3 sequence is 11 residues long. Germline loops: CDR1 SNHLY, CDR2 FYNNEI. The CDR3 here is CASSSVYEQYF. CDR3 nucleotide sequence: TGTGCCAGCAGTAGCGTCTACGAGCAGTACTTC.

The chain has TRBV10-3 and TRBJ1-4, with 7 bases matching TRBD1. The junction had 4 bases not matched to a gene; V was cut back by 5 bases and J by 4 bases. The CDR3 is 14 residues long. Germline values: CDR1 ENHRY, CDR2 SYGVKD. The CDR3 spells CAISRTGDNEKLFF. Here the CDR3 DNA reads TGTGCCATCAGTCGGACAGGCGATAATGAAAAACTGTTTTTT.

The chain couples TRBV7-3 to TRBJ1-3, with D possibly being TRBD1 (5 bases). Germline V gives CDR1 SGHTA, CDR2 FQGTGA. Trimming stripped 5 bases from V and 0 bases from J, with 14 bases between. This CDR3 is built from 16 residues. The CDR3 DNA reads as TGTGCCAGCAGCCCGGGGGGGAAGAGCTCTGGAAACACCATATATTTT. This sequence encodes CASSPGGKSSGNTIYF.

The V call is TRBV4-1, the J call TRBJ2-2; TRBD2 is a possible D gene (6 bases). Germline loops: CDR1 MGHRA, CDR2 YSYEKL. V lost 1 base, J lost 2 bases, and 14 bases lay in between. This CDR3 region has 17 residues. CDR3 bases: TGCGCCAGCAGCCAAGGAGGAGGGACGAGAAACACCGGGGAGCTGTTTTTT. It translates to CASSQGGGTRNTGELFF.

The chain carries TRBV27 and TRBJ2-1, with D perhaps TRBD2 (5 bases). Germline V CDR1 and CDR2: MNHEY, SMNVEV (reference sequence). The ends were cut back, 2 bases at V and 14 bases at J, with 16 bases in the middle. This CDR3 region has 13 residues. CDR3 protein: CASSLKGLSREFF. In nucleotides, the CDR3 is TGTGCCAGCAGTTTAAAAGGACTCTCCCGCGAGTTCTTC.